The subject of this entry is one T cell receptor beta chain. Its antigen is unidentified. This sample was taken from a study of neoadjuvant anti-PD-1 for oral cavity cancer. Whole-study context: Non-progressing patients received a fourth nivolumab dose near day 43, then surgery on days 50-56.

Repertoires were generated with immunoSEQ multiplex PCR, while TCRdb's copy carries only in-frame clones and drops some. The table includes 5,000 or so clones, about three fifths detected once. V shed 5 bases and J shed 3 bases, with 17 bases lying between them. The V gene's germline CDR1 is MNHEY and CDR2 SMNVEV (reference sequence). The CDR3 runs 15 residues. Regarding the study as a whole: Expansion of preexisting intratumoral clones was suggested to aid response.

The J gene is TRBJ2-7, the V gene TRBV27; D is undetermined. Sequenced material: tumor tissue, taken before nivolumab (anti-PD-1) treatment. The source is a person aged 35 to 85 with oral cavity squamous cell carcinoma. CDR3 sequence: CASSPLYNGGYEQYF. CDR3 nucleotides: TGTGCCAGCAGTCCCCTATACAACGGCGGCTACGAGCAGTACTTC.